The 9 T cell receptor beta chains in this list originate from one sample, sequenced in a study of regulatory T cells in long-lasting Graves disease. With iRepertoire HTBI primers and Arm-PCR of CDR3 regions, TCR beta libraries were built. Each CDR3 protein gets one entry after TCRdb re-called the multiplex PCR reads with MiXCR. The sample carries 380,000 or so distinct CDR3 sequences, 15% to 20% recorded once. Stated time point: newly diagnosed GD, antithyroid drugs for less than 3 months. Extracted PBMC RNA gave rise to the TCR library. These data also featured in a second study, about T cells in Graves' hyperthyroidism and ophthalmopathy.

Material: peripheral blood mononuclear cells (PBMCs), obtained at new diagnosis, from a patient treated with antithyroid drugs. The receptors shown here come from a young woman with Graves disease.

This clonotype has more than one count but fewer than ten. The chain couples TRBV6-5 to TRBJ1-3, with TRBD1 identical over 10 bases. The V segment lost 3 bases and the J segment 0 bases; nucleotides outside the gene matches: 8. This CDR3 spans 18 amino acids. The germline gives CDR1 MNHEY, CDR2 SVGAGI. CDR3 residues: CASSYRRDRGPSGNTIYF. As DNA, the CDR3 is TGTGCCAGCAGTTATCGCCGGGACAGGGGACCCTCTGGAAACACCATATATTTT.

There are many counts of this clonotype. The DNA for the CDR3 is TGCAGTGCAAAGGGACTACGAAACACAGATACGCAGTATTTT. This sequence encodes CSAKGLRNTDTQYF. The chain uses TRBV20-1 and TRBJ2-3; 7 bases align to TRBD2. Unmatched junction bases numbered 8, after V lost 6 bases and J lost 2 bases. CDR1 and CDR2 from the germline V gene are DFQATT and SNEGSKA (reference sequence). CDR3 length: 14 residues.

This clonotype was counted many times. J is TRBJ1-2 and V is TRBV7-9; 7 bases match TRBD1. Trimming cost V 5 bases and J 6 bases; bases outside gene matches: 3. The CDR3 length is 12 residues. Germline V gene lookup returns CDR1 SEHNR and CDR2 FQNEAQ (reference sequence). This CDR3 is CASSGTGDGYTF. CDR3 in DNA: TGTGCCAGCAGCGGTACAGGGGATGGCTACACCTTC.

This chain links TRBV2 with TRBJ1-6; D remains ambiguous. The CDR3 consists of 14 residues. Trimming removed 3 bases from V and 14 bases from J, with 17 bases in between. The germline V gene has CDR1 SNHLY and CDR2 FYNNEI. CDR3 nucleotide sequence: TGTGCCAGCAGTGAGGCGGACGCAGGCAGGTCCCTCCACTTT. Its protein is CASSEADAGRSLHF.

In DNA, the CDR3 is TGTGCCATCAGTGAGTCGTACGGTGCAGGGATGTCGAACTATGGCTACACCTTC. This codes for CAISESYGAGMSNYGYTF. V is TRBV10-3 and J is TRBJ1-2; D perhaps matches TRBD1 (5 bases). CDR3 length: 18 amino acids. The V and J ends lost 0 bases and 2 bases respectively, with 19 bases between them. CDR1 is ENHRY and CDR2 is SYGVKD in the germline V gene.

This clonotype was seen at least ten times. The chain employs TRBV18 and TRBJ1-5, with D unclear. V was pared by 2 bases and J by 7 bases, with 18 bases between. This CDR3 is 16 amino acids long. Germline CDR1 KGHSH, CDR2 LQKENI. CDR3 in amino acids: CASSPADRAFGQPQHF. CDR3 coding DNA: TGTGCCAGCTCACCAGCCGATAGGGCGTTTGGACAGCCCCAGCATTTT.

This clonotype was counted only a few times. J is TRBJ2-1 and V is TRBV10-3; possibly TRBD1 for D (5 bases). The germline V and J ends were trimmed by 2 bases and 6 bases, with 23 bases remaining between them. This CDR3 has 18 amino acids. CDR1 is ENHRY and CDR2 is SYGVKD in the germline V gene. DNA of the CDR3: TGTGCCATCAGTGAGCTTTGGAAGACAGCCTATAATCTCAATGAGCAGTTCTTC. Its translation: CAISELWKTAYNLNEQFF.

The rearrangement links TRBV2 to TRBJ1-2; D call uncertain. Looked up from germline, CDR1 is SNHLY and CDR2 is FYNNEI. V lost 2 bases and J 5 bases, leaving 6 bases between the germline ends. CDR3 length: 12 residues. The CDR3 DNA reads as TGTGCCAGCAGTGAATCCGCATATGGCTACACCTTC. Translation: CASSESAYGYTF.

This clonotype was observed at least ten times. The rearrangement joins TRBV9 to TRBJ2-1; 10 nucleotides agree with TRBD2. Germline CDR1 SGDLS, CDR2 YYNGEE. After removal of 3 bases from V and 6 bases from J, the junction contained 12 bases not matched to a gene. CDR3 length: 17 residues. The CDR3 bases are TGTGCCAGCAGCGCCCTCCCGGCAGCGGGGGGGATCAATGAGCAGTTCTTC. It translates to CASSALPAAGGINEQFF.